Following are 20 T cell receptor beta chains from one sample sequenced in a study of blood T cell repertoires in COVID-19. TCRdb keeps only in-frame clones here, not all; method: immunoSEQ multiplex PCR. The table lists just under 300,000 clones, about 88% of them singletons. Sequencing input: peripheral blood. These TCRs come from a man between 65 and 85 years old with acute or convalescent COVID-19.

Details on this clone: Other DNA sequences in this specimen translate into the identical CDR3. The J gene is TRBJ1-2, the V gene TRBV6-2 or TRBV6-3; maybe TRBD1 (5 bases). The CDR3 totals 11 residues. The germline V gene encodes CDR1 MNHEY and CDR2 SVGEGT. V dropped 3 bases and J dropped 8 bases, with 7 bases sitting between them. In DNA, the CDR3 is TGTGCCAGCAGTTATCAGGGAGGCTACACCTTC. This gives the protein CASSYQGGYTF.

The chain joins TRBV6-2 or TRBV6-3 to TRBJ2-7; D is unresolved. CDR1 is MNHEY and CDR2 is SVGEGT in the germline V gene. Between the trimmed V and J ends, which lost 5 bases and 6 bases, there was a span of 14 bases. The CDR3 covers 13 residues. CDR3 protein: CASSPLGFGEQYF. The DNA for the CDR3 is TGTGCCAGCAGTCCCCTCGGTTTCGGCGAGCAGTACTTC.

This rearrangement joins TRBV28 to TRBJ2-7, with 12 bases matching TRBD1. This CDR3 has 15 residues. J lost 3 bases, V lost 4 bases, and 4 bases had no gene match. Germline V gene data show CDR1 as MDHEN and CDR2 as SYDVKM. The CDR3 nucleotides are TGTGCCAGCAGTTCAGGGACAGGGGGCTTCTACGAGCAGTACTTC. This codes for CASSSGTGGFYEQYF.

The rearrangement links TRBV13 to TRBJ1-3; 8 bases match TRBD1. Trimming cost V 0 bases and J 0 bases; bases outside gene matches: 1. The CDR3 is 16 residues long. CDR1 PRHDT and CDR2 FYEKMQ come from the germline V gene (reference sequence). CDR3 sequence: CASSLGTGASGNTIYF. CDR3 bases: TGTGCCAGCAGCTTAGGGACAGGGGCCTCTGGAAACACCATATATTTT.

This clone was counted only a few times. The chain combines TRBV27 with TRBJ1-6; TRBD1 is a possible D gene (5 bases). Trimming stripped 6 bases from V and 7 bases from J, with 22 bases between. Germline V gene lookup returns CDR1 MNHEY and CDR2 SMNVEV (reference sequence). The CDR3 extends over 17 amino acids. In nucleotides, the CDR3 is TGTGCCAGCAGCCTTATCGATCCTAGGTCAGGGAATTCACCCCTCCACTTT. This translates into CASSLIDPRSGNSPLHF.

This rearrangement joins TRBV7-6 to TRBJ2-1, with D possibly matching TRBD2 (6 bases). Deletions cut 1 base from V and 9 bases from J, with 13 bases between. In germline, CDR1 is SGHVS, CDR2 FNYEAQ. This CDR3 comprises 14 residues. CDR3 coding DNA: TGTGCCAGCAGCTTAGGCCGGGGGACCACTGAGCAGTTCTTC. As protein: CASSLGRGTTEQFF. The full variable domain, completed using reference TRBV7-6 and TRBJ2-1, is GAGVSQSPRYKVTKRGQDVALRCDPISGHVSLYWYRQALGQGPEFLTYFNYEAQQDKSGLPNDRFSAERPEGSISTLTIQRTEQRDSAMYRCASSLGRGTTEQFFGPGTRLTVL.

The chain carries TRBV24-1 and TRBJ1-1, with 8 bases lining up with TRBD1. The CDR3 extends over 15 amino acids. Trimming took 3 bases from V and 0 from J; bases not matched to a gene: 2. Looked up from germline, CDR1 is KGHDR and CDR2 is SFDVKD. The CDR3 spells CATSDLQGVNTEAFF. CDR3 nucleotides: TGTGCCACCAGTGATCTACAGGGGGTGAACACTGAAGCTTTCTTT.

This chain joins TRBV19 and TRBJ2-5, with no clear D. The V and J ends lost 3 bases and 3 bases respectively, with 11 bases between them. CDR1 and CDR2 (germline): LNHDA, SQIVND (reference sequence). The CDR3 runs to 14 residues. The CDR3 sequence: CASSISTREETQYF. The CDR3 bases are TGTGCCAGTAGTATTTCTACGCGAGAAGAGACCCAGTACTTC. The full variable domain, completed using reference TRBV19 and TRBJ2-5, is DGGITQSPKYLFRKEGQNVTLSCEQNLNHDAMYWYRQDPGQGLRLIYYSQIVNDFQKGDIAEGYSVSREKKESFPLTVTSAQKNPTAFYLCASSISTREETQYFGPGTRLLVL.

This clone was seen just once. V and J are TRBV7-9 and TRBJ1-1; a weak D match, TRBD1 (6 bases). Between the trimmed V and J ends, which lost 8 bases and 1 base, there was a span of 8 bases. CDR3 length: 12 amino acids. Germline-derived CDR1 and CDR2 are SEHNR and FQNEAQ (reference sequence). The CDR3 nucleotides are TGTGCCAGCGAGACAGGGAACACTGAAGCTTTCTTT. Protein sequence: CASETGNTEAFF.

This chain joins TRBV20-1 and TRBJ1-5; D is ambiguous. The CDR3 is 10 residues long. Germline CDR1 DFQATT, CDR2 SNEGSKA (reference sequence). The V end was cut by 1 base, the J end by 11 bases, with 6 bases between. In DNA, the CDR3 is TGCAGTGCTAGAGCCCAGACCCAGCATTTT. This sequence encodes CSARAQTQHF.

This clone was seen only a few times. The J gene is TRBJ1-5, the V gene TRBV27, with TRBD1 identical over 8 bases. V dropped 5 bases and J dropped 0; count of bases not matched to a gene: 3. The CDR3 spans 15 residues. Germline V gene data show CDR1 as MNHEY and CDR2 as SMNVEV (reference sequence). CDR3 residues: CASSPGGYSNQPQHF. CDR3 sequence (DNA): TGTGCCAGCAGTCCAGGGGGCTATAGCAATCAGCCCCAGCATTTT.

The chain couples TRBV27 to TRBJ2-7; perhaps TRBD1 as D (6 bases). With 5 bases removed from V and 2 bases from J, the gap between germline ends came to 13 bases. The CDR3 spans 14 residues. Germline-derived CDR1 and CDR2 are MNHEY and SMNVEV (reference sequence). CDR3 coding DNA: TGTGCCAGCAGTCCATCGGACAGCACCTACGAGCAGTACTTC. Translating gives CASSPSDSTYEQYF.

V and J are TRBV6-5 and TRBJ2-5; 9 bases agree with TRBD1. The germline CDR1 and CDR2 sequences are MNHEY and SVGAGI. The CDR3 runs to 14 residues. The V and J ends lost 3 bases and 4 bases, in that order; junction bases with no gene match: 3. CDR3 amino acids: CASSYSDRGETQYF. The DNA for the CDR3 is TGTGCCAGCAGTTATTCGGACAGGGGAGAGACCCAGTACTTC.

This chain uses TRBV21-1 with TRBJ2-7; TRBD2 is the table's D call and was not checked against the DNA. TRBV21-1 is a pseudogene. The CDR3 loop spans 15 amino acids. In DNA form, the CDR3 reads TGTGCCAGCAGCAAGTCCCCGGGAGTTTTTTTACAGCAGTACTTC. Its translation is CASSKSPGVFLQQYF.

This chain connects TRBV6-6 to TRBJ1-2; 8 positions agree with TRBD1. The CDR3 runs 14 residues. Trimming cost V 2 bases and J 2 bases; bases outside gene matches: 1. In germline, CDR1 is MNHNY, CDR2 SVGAGI (reference sequence). As DNA, the CDR3 is TGTGCCAGCAGTTACGCAGGGGGCAACTATGGCTACACCTTC. This encodes CASSYAGGNYGYTF.

This sequence joins TRBV19 and TRBJ1-2; D perhaps matches TRBD1 (6 bases). CDR3 length equals 16 residues. V was trimmed by 1 base and J by 4 bases, leaving 16 bases between them. Germline CDR1 and CDR2: LNHDA and SQIVND (reference sequence). CDR3 amino acids: CASSIGPLAGAYGYTF. The CDR3 nucleotides read TGTGCCAGTAGTATAGGTCCCTTGGCAGGGGCCTATGGCTACACCTTC.

V is TRBV10-3 and J is TRBJ2-1; 16 bases agree with TRBD2. CDR1 ENHRY and CDR2 SYGVKD come from the germline V gene. The CDR3 totals 17 residues. V gave up 11 bases and J gave up 0 bases; unmatched junction bases: 7. CDR3 DNA sequence: TGTGCCTCAACGGGGACTAGCGGGGGGGACTCCTACAATGAGCAGTTCTTC. Encoded protein: CASTGTSGGDSYNEQFF.

The chain combines TRBV23-1 with TRBJ1-4; 7 bases map to TRBD1. TRBV23-1 is identified as an open reading frame with a role that is uncertain. Germline trimming cut 2 bases from V and 7 bases from J; bases unmatched to any gene: 10. The CDR3 sequence is 16 residues long. CDR3 protein: CASSQKDRKAVEKLFF. The DNA of the CDR3 is TGCGCCAGCAGTCAAAAGGACAGGAAAGCGGTTGAAAAACTGTTTTTT.

The rearrangement uses TRBV28 and TRBJ2-7; D unresolved. The ends were cut back, 6 bases at V and 7 bases at J, with 13 bases in the middle. The CDR3 totals 12 residues. Germline values: CDR1 MDHEN, CDR2 SYDVKM. As DNA, the CDR3 is TGTGCCAGCAGATCCCTCTTTAATGAGCAGTACTTC. Translation: CASRSLFNEQYF.

The chain links TRBV9 to TRBJ1-6, with D possibly TRBD1 on 6 matching bases. The CDR3 is 14 residues long. V lost 3 bases, J lost 10 bases, and 14 bases lay in between. Germline V CDR1 and CDR2: SGDLS, YYNGEE. Here the CDR3 reads CASSAQGKGSPLHF. CDR3 sequence (DNA): TGTGCCAGCAGCGCCCAGGGGAAGGGGTCACCCCTCCACTTT.